This T cell receptor (beta chain) was recovered during a study of post-analysis software for immune sequencing data. Study conclusions and caveats: Higher frequency in patients than in controls was seen for about 5 TRBV segments, with TRBV5-6, TRBV5-1 and TRBV20-1 among them.

Included in the TCR beta cDNA libraries were unique molecular identifiers. TCRdb independently ran MiXCR on the PCR reads; one entry per CDR3 protein. The sample lists about 800,000 distinct CDR3 sequences, roughly 27% occurring once. Germline CDR1 is MNHEY and CDR2 is SMNVEV (reference sequence). The CDR3 covers 15 residues. This clonotype was recorded a few times. The target antigen is unknown. This chain connects TRBV27 to TRBJ2-7; 13 bases match TRBD2. The receptor was derived from a girl under 18 with multiple sclerosis. The specimen was blood. CDR3 nucleotide sequence: TGTCCGATCCCCCGGACTAGCGGGAGAACCTACGAGCAGTACTTC. Encoded protein: CPIPRTSGRTYEQYF.